The entry below gives a single TCR beta chain sequence along with its context. Its antigen has not been determined. Base quality data are lacking; no much larger clone is found one base away. The sample comes from a study of blood T cell repertoires in COVID-19 (dated by TCRdb to 2018 to 2020). In the study overall: Collaborator samples came from the United States, Italy and Spain and covered acute and convalescent phases of COVID-19. The material from the prospective study consisted of cDNA or gDNA derived from T cells, B-cell-depleted T cells, or PBMCs. Subjects who had been exposed to COVID-19, were actively infected with it, or had recovered from it provided the deeply sampled blood TCRbeta repertoires that made up the dataset. A freely available public database, intended as a resource for researchers studying the immune response to SARS-CoV-2, is where the repertoires were released. The samples were drawn from the first 160 participants of the ongoing ImmuneRACE study and from 1,254 subjects provided by 6 global collaborators. Nearly every sample came with metadata listing a de-identified subject ID, COVID-19 status, age in years and sex. Where available, HLA class I and class II types were taken from metadata supplied by the sample provider and were not determined by assay-based typing. Points the paper makes about the study in general: Clinical and demographic metadata were provided uncurated, with the amount varying by source and participant.

TCRbeta CDR3 regions were amplified from genomic DNA using the immunoSEQ Assay, a bias-controlled multiplex PCR. As for the authors' bioinformatics: The number of nucleated cells in each sample was estimated from the amplification of reference gene primers within the assay. To quantify the absolute abundance of each unique TCRbeta CDR3 rearrangement, sequence reads were collapsed and filtered. For each sample, productive Simpson clonality was calculated as the square root of Simpson's diversity index across productive rearrangements. The clones in this table, taken by TCRdb from immuneACCESS, are in-frame only. Not every clone is retained; where verified, under half of the shortfall comes from an unresolved V gene, and the cause of the rest is unknown. That table supplies the V and J calls and clone size; D and trimming were determined from the DNA. The sample profile shows roughly 200,000 clones; 75% to 90% of them were found once. The ten largest make up over 2.5% of the sample.

Each collaborating institution followed its own protocols to collect whole blood in K2EDTA tubes. For TCRbeta analysis, collaborators shipped samples as frozen whole blood, isolated PBMCs, or DNA extracted from either of those sample types. Material for sequencing was peripheral blood. This sequence originates from a man in his sixties with acute or convalescent COVID-19.

The CDR3 here reads CASHLRGETQYF. The nucleotide sequence reads as follows: TGTGCCAGCCACTTGAGAGGGGAGACCCAGTACTTC. In this chain, TRBV5-4 is recombined with TRBJ2-5; TRBD2 is a weak D gene call, 5 bases matching. The V and J ends are trimmed by 7 bases and 5 bases, leaving 12 bases between them. Per the germline V gene (reference sequence), SGHNT is the CDR1 and YYREEE is the CDR2. The CDR3, cysteine through phenylalanine, is 12 amino acids long. CDR3 DNA is the only sequence kept; it has 36 bases, read in frame from the first base.